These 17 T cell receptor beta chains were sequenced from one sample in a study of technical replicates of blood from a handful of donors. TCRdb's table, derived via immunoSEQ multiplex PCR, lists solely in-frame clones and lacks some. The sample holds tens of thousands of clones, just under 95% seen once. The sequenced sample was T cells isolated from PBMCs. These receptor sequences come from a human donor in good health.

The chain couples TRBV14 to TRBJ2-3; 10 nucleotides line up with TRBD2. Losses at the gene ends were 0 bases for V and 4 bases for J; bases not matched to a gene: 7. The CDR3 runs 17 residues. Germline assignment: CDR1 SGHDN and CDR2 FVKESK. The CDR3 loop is CASSQELAGSPSDTQYF. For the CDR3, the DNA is TGTGCCAGCAGCCAAGAACTAGCGGGGTCTCCCTCAGATACGCAGTATTTT.

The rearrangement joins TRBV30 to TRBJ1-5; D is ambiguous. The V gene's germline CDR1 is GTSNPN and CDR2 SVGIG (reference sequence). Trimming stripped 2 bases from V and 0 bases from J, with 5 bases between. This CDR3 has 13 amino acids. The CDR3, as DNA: TGTGCCTGGAGTCCAGATAGCAATCAGCCCCAGCATTTT. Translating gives CAWSPDSNQPQHF.

In nucleotides, the CDR3 is TGCGCCAGCAGCCCAGGCACAGGCCACACAGATACGCAGTATTTT. As protein: CASSPGTGHTDTQYF. The rearrangement links TRBV5-1 to TRBJ2-3, with TRBD1 as a possible D gene (5 bases). Germline V lookup: CDR1 SGHRS, CDR2 YFSETQ. CDR3 length: 15 residues. V was shortened by 4 bases and J by 2 bases, with 14 bases between the two germline ends.

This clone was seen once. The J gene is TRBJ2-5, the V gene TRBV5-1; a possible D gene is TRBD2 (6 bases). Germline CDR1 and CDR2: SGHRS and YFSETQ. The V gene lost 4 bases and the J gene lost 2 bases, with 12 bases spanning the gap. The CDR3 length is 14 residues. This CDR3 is CASSLSGGQETQYF. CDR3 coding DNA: TGCGCCAGCAGCCTCTCCGGAGGGCAAGAGACCCAGTACTTC. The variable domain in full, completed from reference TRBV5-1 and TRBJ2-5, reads KAGVTQTPRYLIKTRGQQVTLSCSPISGHRSVSWYQQTPGQGLQFLFEYFSETQRNKGNFPGRFSGRQFSNSRSEMNVSTLELGDSALYLCASSLSGGQETQYFGPGTRLLVL.

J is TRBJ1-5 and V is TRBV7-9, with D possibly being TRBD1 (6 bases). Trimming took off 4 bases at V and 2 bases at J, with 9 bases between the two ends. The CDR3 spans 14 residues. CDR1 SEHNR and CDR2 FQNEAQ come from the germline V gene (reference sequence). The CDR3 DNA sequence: TGTGCCAGCAGCTCATCAGGGGGCAATCAGCCCCAGCATTTT. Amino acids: CASSSSGGNQPQHF.

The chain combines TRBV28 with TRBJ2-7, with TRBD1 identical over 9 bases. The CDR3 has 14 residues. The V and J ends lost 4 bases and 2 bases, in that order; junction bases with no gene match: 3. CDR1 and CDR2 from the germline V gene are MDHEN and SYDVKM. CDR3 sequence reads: CASSYRDRAYEQYF. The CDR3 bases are TGTGCCAGCAGTTACCGGGACAGGGCCTACGAGCAGTACTTC.

CDR3 in amino acids: CAWTTGFINEKLFF. CDR3 DNA: TGTGCCTGGACAACAGGGTTTATTAATGAAAAACTGTTTTTT. V usage is TRBV30 and J usage is TRBJ1-4, with TRBD1 as a possible D gene (6 bases). The CDR3 spans 14 residues. Trimming removed 4 bases at V and 4 bases at J, with 13 bases between. The germline gives CDR1 GTSNPN, CDR2 SVGIG (reference sequence).

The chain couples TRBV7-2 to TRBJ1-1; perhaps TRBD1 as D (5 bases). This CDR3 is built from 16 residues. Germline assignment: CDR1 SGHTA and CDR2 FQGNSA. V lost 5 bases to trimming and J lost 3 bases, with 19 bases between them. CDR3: CASSIRQGSFDTEAFF. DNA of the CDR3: TGTGCCAGCAGCATACGTCAGGGAAGCTTTGACACTGAAGCTTTCTTT.

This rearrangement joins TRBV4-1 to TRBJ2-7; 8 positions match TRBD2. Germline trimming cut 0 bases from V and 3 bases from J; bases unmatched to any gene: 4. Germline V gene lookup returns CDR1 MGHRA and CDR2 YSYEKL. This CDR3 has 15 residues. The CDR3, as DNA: TGCGCCAGCAGCCAAGAATCGCTAGCGGGCTACGAGCAGTACTTC. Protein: CASSQESLAGYEQYF.

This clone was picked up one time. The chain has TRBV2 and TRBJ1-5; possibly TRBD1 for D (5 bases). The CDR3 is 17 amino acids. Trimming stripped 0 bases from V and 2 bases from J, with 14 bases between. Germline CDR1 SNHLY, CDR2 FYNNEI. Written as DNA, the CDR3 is TGTGCCAGCAGTGAAGCAGGGCCAGGGTGGGGCAATCAGCCCCAGCATTTT. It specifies CASSEAGPGWGNQPQHF.

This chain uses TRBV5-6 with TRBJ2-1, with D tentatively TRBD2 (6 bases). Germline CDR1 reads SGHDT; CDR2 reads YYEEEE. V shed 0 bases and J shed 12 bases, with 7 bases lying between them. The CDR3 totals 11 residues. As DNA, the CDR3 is TGTGCCAGCAGCTTGGGTAGCGGGCAGTTCTTC. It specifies CASSLGSGQFF.

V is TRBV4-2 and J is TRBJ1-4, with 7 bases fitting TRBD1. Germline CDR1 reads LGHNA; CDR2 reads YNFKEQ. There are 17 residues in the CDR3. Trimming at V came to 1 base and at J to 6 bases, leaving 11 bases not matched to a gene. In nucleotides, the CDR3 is TGTGCCAGCAGCCAAGTCCGAATCGGGACAGACTATGAAAAACTGTTTTTT. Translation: CASSQVRIGTDYEKLFF.

The DNA for the CDR3 is TGTGCCAGCAGTGAAGGGCCTTACCGAAACACCATATATTTT. It encodes CASSEGPYRNTIYF. This chain uses TRBV6-1 with TRBJ1-3, with D hard to call. From germline, CDR1 is MNHNS and CDR2 SASEGT. V dropped 1 base and J dropped 5 bases, with 9 bases sitting between them. CDR3 length: 14 amino acids.

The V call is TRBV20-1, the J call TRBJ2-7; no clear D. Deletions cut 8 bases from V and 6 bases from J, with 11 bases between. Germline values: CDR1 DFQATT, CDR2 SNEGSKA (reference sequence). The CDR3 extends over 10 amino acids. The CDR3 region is CSPGRVEQYF. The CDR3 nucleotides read TGCAGTCCCGGTCGGGTCGAGCAGTACTTC.

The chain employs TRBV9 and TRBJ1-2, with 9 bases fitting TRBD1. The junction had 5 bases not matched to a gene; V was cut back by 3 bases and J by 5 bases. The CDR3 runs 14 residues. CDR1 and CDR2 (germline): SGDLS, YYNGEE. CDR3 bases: TGTGCCAGCAGCGCCGGGACAGGGTCGTATGGCTACACCTTC. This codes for CASSAGTGSYGYTF.

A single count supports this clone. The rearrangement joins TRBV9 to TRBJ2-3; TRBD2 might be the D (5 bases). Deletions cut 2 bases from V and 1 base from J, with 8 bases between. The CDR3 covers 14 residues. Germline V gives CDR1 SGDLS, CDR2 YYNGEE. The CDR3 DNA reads TGTGCCAGCAGCGTGGAGGACGGCACAGATACGCAGTATTTT. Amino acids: CASSVEDGTDTQYF.

DNA of the CDR3: TGTGCCAGCCATCCGGGGGGTTCCTATGGCTACACCTTC. It translates to CASHPGGSYGYTF. The chain has TRBV25-1 and TRBJ1-2; D might be TRBD1 (5 bases). Trimming took 8 bases from V and 4 from J, leaving 14 bases between them. CDR3 length: 13 residues. The germline V gene encodes CDR1 MGHDK and CDR2 SYGVNS.